Listed here are 23 T cell receptor beta chains from one sample, sequenced in a study of shared clonotypes between healthy human individuals. The naive CD8 population came from CD45RO-negative cells selected for CCR7, without terminally differentiated effector memory CD45RA+ cells. Sequencing used immunoSEQ multiplex PCR; TCRdb keeps in-frame clones, though not all of them. This table holds 650,000 to 800,000 clones, just over 90% found once. The sequenced sample was naive CD8+ T cells sorted from blood. These receptors originate from a man aged 25-45 years in good health.

V is TRBV27 and J is TRBJ2-7; D might be TRBD1 (6 bases). V lost 3 bases to trimming and J lost 0 bases, with 9 bases between them. CDR1 and CDR2 from the germline V gene are MNHEY and SMNVEV (reference sequence). This CDR3 has 14 residues. The CDR3 DNA is TGTGCCAGCAGTTTCGACAGGAACTCCTACGAGCAGTACTTC. Protein: CASSFDRNSYEQYF.

The rearrangement joins TRBV4-1 to TRBJ1-2; 9 bases are shared with TRBD1. With V trimmed by 1 base and J by 3 bases, 6 bases remained unmatched. The CDR3 covers 16 residues. The germline gives CDR1 MGHRA, CDR2 YSYEKL. CDR3 loop: CASSQGRDRAYYGYTF. The CDR3 region has the DNA TGCGCCAGCAGCCAAGGGCGGGACAGGGCCTACTATGGCTACACCTTC.

This clone has a count of ten or more. V is TRBV28 and J is TRBJ2-7, with D maybe TRBD1 (6 bases). Germline CDR1 MDHEN, CDR2 SYDVKM. Trimming took 2 bases from V and 3 from J, leaving 14 bases between them. The CDR3 loop spans 15 amino acids. The CDR3 loop is CASSLTLGRGYEQYF. For the CDR3, the DNA is TGTGCCAGCAGTTTAACTCTGGGCAGGGGCTACGAGCAGTACTTC.

Concerning this clone: This specimen includes other DNA sequences encoding the same CDR3. This rearrangement joins TRBV6-4 to TRBJ2-7; D remains unclear. The CDR3 runs 11 residues. V was shortened by 2 bases and J by 4 bases, with 3 bases between the two germline ends. The germline V gene has CDR1 MRHNA and CDR2 SNTAGT. CDR3 nucleotides: TGTGCCAGCAGTGACGGGTACGAGCAGTACTTC. This encodes CASSDGYEQYF.

This chain joins TRBV5-1 and TRBJ2-5, with 10 nucleotides matching TRBD1. The CDR3 extends over 17 amino acids. Trimming at V came to 4 bases and at J to 2 bases, leaving 11 bases not matched to a gene. Germline-derived CDR1 and CDR2 are SGHRS and YFSETQ. CDR3 nucleotides: TGCGCCAGCAGCCTGACAGGGGGCGCAGAGAAACAAGAGACCCAGTACTTC. Its translation is CASSLTGGAEKQETQYF.

This clone was recorded once. This chain uses TRBV6-5 with TRBJ1-1, with a possible D match to TRBD1 (6 bases). V was trimmed by 0 bases and J by 6 bases, leaving 14 bases between them. The CDR3 has 15 amino acids. From germline, CDR1 is MNHEY and CDR2 SVGAGI. The chain's CDR3 is CASSYSGGSFAEAFF. Here the CDR3 DNA reads TGTGCCAGCAGTTACTCGGGGGGCAGCTTCGCTGAAGCTTTCTTT.

The rearrangement links TRBV4-1 to TRBJ1-3, with D hard to call. Trimming stripped 6 bases from V and 0 bases from J, with 6 bases between. The CDR3 consists of 13 residues. Per germline, CDR1 MGHRA and CDR2 YSYEKL. The DNA for the CDR3 is TGCGCCAGCAGGACGAGCTCTGGAAACACCATATATTTT. Protein: CASRTSSGNTIYF.

The chain has TRBV2 and TRBJ2-7; 10 bases line up with TRBD2. The CDR3 has 15 amino acids. Per the germline V gene, CDR1 is SNHLY and CDR2 is FYNNEI. V was clipped by 6 bases and J by 2 bases; unmatched bases: 7. CDR3 in DNA: TGTGCCAGCAGGACCTTAGCGGGAGGTACCTACGAGCAGTACTTC. The encoded protein is CASRTLAGGTYEQYF. Drawing the rest from reference TRBV2 and TRBJ2-7, the complete variable domain is EPEVTQTPSHQVTQMGQEVILRCVPISNHLYFYWYRQILGQKVEFLVSFYNNEISEKSEIFDDQFSVERPDGSNFTLKIRSTKLEDSAMYFCASRTLAGGTYEQYFGPGTRLTVT.

Regarding this clone: Distinct nucleotide sequences in the sample also encode this CDR3. The CDR3 bases are TGTGCCAGCAGTTTAAGCGCGAGCACAGATACGCAGTATTTT. This sequence encodes CASSLSASTDTQYF. The rearrangement uses TRBV28 and TRBJ2-3; the D is unclear. Trimming shortened V by 2 bases and J by 0 bases, and 6 bases separated the two germline ends. Germline CDR1 MDHEN, CDR2 SYDVKM. The CDR3 runs to 14 residues.

This chain uses TRBV18 with TRBJ2-3; TRBD2 matches 9 bases. The CDR3 is 17 residues long. J was trimmed by 6 bases and V by 4 bases; bases with no gene match: 14. Per germline, CDR1 KGHSH and CDR2 LQKENI. The CDR3 here is CASSQTPGTSMVDTQYF. The CDR3 bases are TGTGCCAGCTCACAAACCCCCGGGACTAGCATGGTGGATACGCAGTATTTT. The whole variable domain, filled in from reference TRBV18 and TRBJ2-3, reads NAGVMQNPRHLVRRRGQEARLRCSPMKGHSHVYWYRQLPEEGLKFMVYLQKENIIDESGMPKERFSAEFPKEGPSILRIQQVVRGDSAAYFCASSQTPGTSMVDTQYFGPGTRLTVL.

The chain links TRBV7-9 to TRBJ2-1, with D possibly being TRBD1 (5 bases). CDR1 and CDR2 from the germline V gene are SEHNR and FQNEAQ (reference sequence). The CDR3 is 15 amino acids. Trimming stripped 3 bases from V and 8 bases from J, with 17 bases between. CDR3 nucleotides: TGTGCCAGCAGCTTTGAGTGGGGCACGAAGGATGAGCAGTTCTTC. It translates to CASSFEWGTKDEQFF.

The gene calls are TRBV5-4 and TRBJ2-1, with a weak D call TRBD1 (5 bases). The CDR3 totals 13 residues. Looked up from germline, CDR1 is SGHNT and CDR2 is YYREEE (reference sequence). The V end was cut by 0 bases, the J end by 9 bases, with 10 bases between. The CDR3 sequence is CASSLGQGGEQFF. DNA for the CDR3: TGTGCCAGCAGCTTGGGGCAGGGTGGTGAGCAGTTCTTC.

The chain carries TRBV9 and TRBJ2-6; D might be TRBD1 (5 bases). Germline V gene data show CDR1 as SGDLS and CDR2 as YYNGEE. CDR3 length equals 18 residues. V lost 4 bases and J lost 1, with 18 bases in between. The CDR3 bases are TGTGCCAGCAGCACTTGGCCAGGGAATTTATCTGGGGCCAACGTCCTGACTTTC. Residues: CASSTWPGNLSGANVLTF.

V usage is TRBV7-6 and J usage is TRBJ2-7; 8 nucleotides match TRBD2. Germline trimming cut 1 base from V and 5 bases from J; bases unmatched to any gene: 4. CDR1 is SGHVS, CDR2 FNYEAQ, per germline. CDR3 length: 14 amino acids. The CDR3 protein is CASSLEAGAHEQYF. CDR3 in DNA: TGTGCCAGCAGCTTAGAAGCGGGAGCTCACGAGCAGTACTTC.

The gene calls are TRBV15 and TRBJ2-1, with TRBD2 identical over 13 bases. This CDR3 contains 20 residues. Trimming took 0 bases from V and 7 from J; bases not matched to a gene: 15. Germline values: CDR1 LNHNV, CDR2 YYDKDF (reference sequence). CDR3 loop: CATSRDRGTSGTLRGNEQFF. In DNA, the CDR3 is TGTGCCACCAGCAGAGATCGGGGGACTAGCGGGACGTTAAGGGGTAATGAGCAGTTCTTC.

This clone was recorded many times. Written as DNA, the CDR3 is TGTGCCAGCAGTGAAAGCGAGGGTTACACTGAAGCTTTCTTT. Translation gives CASSESEGYTEAFF. The chain uses TRBV2 and TRBJ1-1; no reliable D call. CDR1 is SNHLY and CDR2 is FYNNEI in the germline V gene. The CDR3 extends over 14 amino acids. With 2 bases removed from V and 3 bases from J, the gap between germline ends came to 10 bases.

This clone was seen only a few times. In DNA form, the CDR3 reads TGTGCAACAGCGAGTCTTACCTACGAGCAGTACTTC. Protein sequence: CATASLTYEQYF. The chain is built from TRBV28 and TRBJ2-7; D is undetermined. The CDR3 contains 12 residues. Germline-derived CDR1 and CDR2 are MDHEN and SYDVKM. The variable domain in full, completed from reference TRBV28 and TRBJ2-7, reads DVKVTQSSRYLVKRTGEKVFLECVQDMDHENMFWYRQDPGLGLRLIYFSYDVKMKEKGDIPEGYSVSREKKERFSLILESASTNQTSMYLCATASLTYEQYFGPGTRLTVT.

This clone is a singleton in its sample. The chain has TRBV30 and TRBJ1-2; D unclear. Germline V gene data show CDR1 as GTSNPN and CDR2 as SVGIG (reference sequence). The CDR3 contains 11 residues. Trimming pared 1 base from V and 9 bases from J, leaving 9 bases between. CDR3 sequence: CAWSAAGRYTF. CDR3 nucleotides: TGTGCCTGGAGTGCGGCAGGACGCTACACCTTC.

The chain uses TRBV29-1 and TRBJ2-3; D possibly corresponds to TRBD2 (6 bases). Germline CDR1 SQVTM, CDR2 ANQGSEA. The V end was cut by 4 bases, the J end by 0 bases, with 11 bases between. The CDR3 runs 14 residues. The CDR3 DNA is TGCAGCGTTGCCGGGAGCTTGAGCACAGATACGCAGTATTTT. This translates into CSVAGSLSTDTQYF.

This chain links TRBV6-1 with TRBJ2-1; 11 positions match TRBD2. CDR3 length: 17 residues. From germline, CDR1 is MNHNS and CDR2 SASEGT. V lost 2 bases, J lost 5 bases, and 8 bases stayed unmatched. This CDR3 is CASSEHAGTSGDNEQFF. The CDR3 nucleotides are TGTGCCAGCAGTGAACACGCCGGGACTAGCGGTGACAATGAGCAGTTCTTC.

The rearrangement uses TRBV21-1 and TRBJ2-3. TRBV21-1 corresponds to a pseudogene. The CDR3 has 17 amino acids. CDR3 loop: CASSKVGGSRCTDTQYF. As DNA, the CDR3 is TGTGCCAGCAGCAAAGTAGGGGGGTCGCGGTGCACAGATACGCAGTATTTT.

This rearrangement joins TRBV5-1 to TRBJ2-2; D is ambiguous. Trimming stripped 4 bases from V and 6 bases from J, with 7 bases between. Germline-derived CDR1 and CDR2 are SGHRS and YFSETQ. The CDR3 spans 12 residues. The DNA for the CDR3 is TGCGCCAGCAGCCTGGTTGCCGGGGAGCTGTTTTTT. This sequence encodes CASSLVAGELFF. The full variable domain, with the rest looked up from reference TRBV5-1 and TRBJ2-2, is KAGVTQTPRYLIKTRGQQVTLSCSPISGHRSVSWYQQTPGQGLQFLFEYFSETQRNKGNFPGRFSGRQFSNSRSEMNVSTLELGDSALYLCASSLVAGELFFGEGSRLTVL.

This clone appeared many times. The chain uses TRBV27 and TRBJ2-1; D is possibly TRBD1 (6 bases). The CDR3 totals 16 residues. Germline V lookup: CDR1 MNHEY, CDR2 SMNVEV (reference sequence). V dropped 8 bases and J dropped 5 bases, with 22 bases sitting between them. The CDR3 region has the DNA TGTGCCAGCTCTCCCGAGCGAGGGGGAAAGCACAATGAGCAGTTCTTC. Translation gives CASSPERGGKHNEQFF.